The source of this T cell receptor (beta chain) is a study of blood T cell repertoires in COVID-19 (dated by TCRdb to the early 2020s). About the investigation overall: Samples from collaborators originated in the United States, Italy and Spain and spanned both the acute and convalescent phases of COVID-19. Subjects who had been exposed to COVID-19, were actively infected with it, or had recovered from it provided the deeply sampled blood TCRbeta repertoires that made up the dataset. The repertoires were released in a freely available public database meant as a resource for research on the immune response to SARS-CoV-2. The material from the prospective study consisted of cDNA or gDNA derived from T cells, B-cell-depleted T cells, or PBMCs. The samples were drawn from two sources: the first 160 participants of the ongoing ImmuneRACE study, and over 1,000 subjects contributed by 6 global collaborators. Where available, HLA class I and class II types were obtained from metadata supplied by the sample provider rather than from assay-based typing. The sample metadata nearly always contained a de-identified subject ID, COVID-19 status, age in years and sex.

The count of this clone is one. Its antigen is unknown. No base-level quality is on record; no much larger clone is a single base apart. TCRbeta CDR3 regions were amplified from genomic DNA by means of the immunoSEQ Assay, a bias-controlled multiplex PCR. The paper's data handling went like this. Within the assay, amplification of reference gene primers was used to estimate how many nucleated cells each sample contained. Sequence reads were collapsed and filtered to measure the absolute abundance of every unique TCRbeta CDR3 rearrangement. Productive Simpson clonality was computed per sample as the square root of Simpson's diversity index over productive rearrangements. TCRdb holds this immuneACCESS table with in-frame rearrangements only. Some clones are missing; in checked studies, unresolved V genes explain under half, and the rest has no known cause. V and J calls and clone size are copied from that table; D and trimming were computed from the DNA. Present in this sample are 90,000 to 150,000 clones, about 86% of which were seen just once. About 7.4% of the sample is in the top ten clones.

Results and caveats for the whole study, not just this receptor: Clinical and demographic metadata were provided uncurated, with the amount varying by source and participant.

At the junction V is shortened by 6 bases and J by 5 bases, with 10 bases in between. Inclusive of the bounding cysteine and phenylalanine, the CDR3 is 12 residues long. Left in the record is the CDR3 DNA by itself, 36 bases read in frame from the first base. Another Seattle source contributed samples from volunteer blood donors who had recovered from COVID-19. The collaborating institutions used their own protocols to collect whole blood in K2EDTA tubes. For TCRbeta analysis, collaborator samples were shipped as frozen whole blood, as isolated PBMCs, or as DNA extracted from either sample type. The sequencing input was peripheral blood. The TCR originated in an older man who had recovered from COVID-19. The V and J genes are TRBV12-3 or TRBV12-4 and TRBJ2-5, with a tentative D gene TRBD1 over 5 matching bases. The encoded CDR3 is CASSPGRETQYF. The DNA reads TGTGCCAGCAGCCCAGGGCGGGAGACCCAGTACTTC.